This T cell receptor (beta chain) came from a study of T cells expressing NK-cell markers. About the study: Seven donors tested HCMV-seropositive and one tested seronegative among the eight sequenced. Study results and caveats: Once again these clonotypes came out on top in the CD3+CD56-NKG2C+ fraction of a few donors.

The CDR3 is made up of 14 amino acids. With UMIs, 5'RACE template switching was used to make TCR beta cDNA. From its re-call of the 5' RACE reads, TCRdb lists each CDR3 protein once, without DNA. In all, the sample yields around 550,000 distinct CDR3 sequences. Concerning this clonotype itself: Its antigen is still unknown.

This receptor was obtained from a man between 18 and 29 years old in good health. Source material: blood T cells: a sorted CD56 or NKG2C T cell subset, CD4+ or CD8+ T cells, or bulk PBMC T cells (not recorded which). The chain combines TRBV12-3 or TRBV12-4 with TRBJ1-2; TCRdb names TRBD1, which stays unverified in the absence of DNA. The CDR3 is CASSFDTGLSGYTF.